The sequence of this TCR beta chain was determined in a study of response to subunit inactivated influenza vaccine. This clonotype was detected a few times. CDR1 and CDR2 (germline): LGHNA, YSLEER. The CDR3 has 16 amino acids. Trimming took off 0 bases at V and 2 bases at J, with 13 bases between the two ends. In TCRdb, the RT-PCR reads were re-called with MiXCR into one record per CDR3 protein. This table holds hundreds of thousands of distinct CDR3 sequences, just over 20% found once. The specimen was PBMCs from blood, collected 21 months after vaccination. The chain is built from TRBV4-3 and TRBJ1-1; D might be TRBD1 (5 bases). The TCR sequence derives from a man aged 50 to 69 who received an inactivated influenza vaccine. The CDR3 DNA is TGCGCCAGCAGCCAAGATTACCCGGGGGTTAACACTGAAGCTTTCTTT. Amino acid sequence: CASSQDYPGVNTEAFF.